These 15 T cell receptor beta chains originate from one sample sequenced in a study of human T cells and chemical hapten exposure. Specified time point: patch test 3, about 24 weeks after DPC sensitization. Treatment in this sample: therapeutic diphenylcyclopropenone sensitization with weekly scalp DPC. Unfractionated whole blood was the source of the extracted total RNA. TCRdb fed the RACE reads into MiXCR, producing one record per CDR3 protein. The sample lists almost 40,000 distinct CDR3 sequences, 9.5% occurring once. The sequenced sample was whole blood, obtained in connection with sensitization to the hapten diphenylcyclopropenone (DPC). The source is a man aged 45-60 years with alopecia areata. Some clones in this sample may be carry-over from other donors' samples.

The chain employs TRBV29-1 and TRBJ2-3; maybe TRBD2 (5 bases). V lost 6 bases to trimming and J lost 0 bases, with 10 bases between them. Germline CDR1 SQVTM, CDR2 ANQGSEA. This CDR3 has 13 amino acids. The CDR3: CSVRETSTDTQYF. The CDR3 DNA follows: TGCAGCGTGAGGGAGACTAGCACAGATACGCAGTATTTT.

This clonotype occurred many times. The chain carries TRBV4-1 and TRBJ2-3; D possibly corresponds to TRBD1 (6 bases). Germline loops: CDR1 MGHRA, CDR2 YSYEKL. Trimming left V 2 bases short and J 6 bases short, with 18 bases between. The CDR3 is 16 amino acids. CDR3 DNA: TGCGCCAGCAGCCAACGGGACACAACTTGGGAGGATACGCAGTATTTT. Translation: CASSQRDTTWEDTQYF.

This clonotype was counted many times. This chain uses TRBV18 with TRBJ1-5; weak D call: TRBD1 (5 bases). The ends were cut back, 3 bases at V and 0 bases at J, with 9 bases in the middle. The length of the CDR3 is 15 residues. Germline values: CDR1 KGHSH, CDR2 LQKENI. This CDR3 is CASSPEGYSNQPQHF. The CDR3 bases are TGTGCCAGCTCACCGGAGGGGTATAGCAATCAGCCCCAGCATTTT.

This clonotype was picked up many times. V and J are TRBV4-2 and TRBJ1-2; tentative D call: TRBD1 (6 bases). The V and J ends lost 4 bases and 4 bases respectively, with 7 bases between them. The CDR3 is 12 amino acids. Germline lookup yields CDR1 LGHNA and CDR2 YNFKEQ. CDR3 bases: TGTGCCAGCAGCCGGGACACCTATGGCTACACCTTC. The encoded protein is CASSRDTYGYTF.

The table lists this clonotype with a few counts. The chain recombines TRBV10-3 with TRBJ2-3, with 8 bases fitting TRBD2. J was trimmed by 6 bases and V by 3 bases; bases with no gene match: 8. Germline V gene data show CDR1 as ENHRY and CDR2 as SYGVKD. CDR3 length: 15 amino acids. CDR3 in amino acids: CAISETSGGRDTQYF. In DNA form, the CDR3 reads TGTGCCATCAGTGAAACTAGCGGCGGGCGCGATACGCAGTATTTT.

The table lists this clonotype with many counts. The gene calls are TRBV28 and TRBJ1-6; D not certain. The V end was cut by 1 base, the J end by 9 bases, with 13 bases between. Germline CDR1 reads MDHEN; CDR2 reads SYDVKM. This CDR3 has 15 amino acids. CDR3 sequence reads: CASSLSGGSVSPLHF. The CDR3 DNA reads as TGTGCCAGCAGTTTATCGGGAGGAAGTGTTTCACCCCTCCACTTT.

The rearrangement joins TRBV27 to TRBJ2-2; D is unresolved. The V gene's germline CDR1 is MNHEY and CDR2 SMNVEV (reference sequence). V lost 0 bases, J lost 8 bases, and 10 bases lay in between. The CDR3 contains 14 residues. The CDR3 region is CASSLSNYIGELFF. CDR3 nucleotides: TGTGCCAGCAGTTTATCGAACTACATAGGGGAGCTGTTTTTT.

This clonotype was seen repeatedly, ten times or more. The chain carries TRBV19 and TRBJ1-5, with D uncertain. The germline V and J ends were trimmed by 6 bases and 11 bases, with 17 bases remaining between them. The germline V gene has CDR1 LNHDA and CDR2 SQIVND (reference sequence). This CDR3 has 13 residues. CDR3 loop: CASRSQENRAQHF. The DNA for the CDR3 is TGTGCCAGTAGATCGCAGGAAAATCGGGCCCAGCATTTT.

The V and J genes are TRBV29-1 and TRBJ2-2; D gene unclear. The CDR3 runs 13 residues. V lost 3 bases and J 3 bases, leaving 8 bases between the germline ends. Per the germline V gene, CDR1 is SQVTM and CDR2 is ANQGSEA. The CDR3 spells CSVDDTDTGELFF. The CDR3 DNA reads TGCAGCGTTGACGACACCGACACCGGGGAGCTGTTTTTT.

This clonotype was detected a few times. The chain couples TRBV12-5 to TRBJ2-5; 7 nucleotides agree with TRBD1. CDR3 length: 14 residues. Germline V gene data show CDR1 as LGHNT and CDR2 as FRNRAP. J gave up 2 bases and V 6 bases, and 6 bases lay outside the gene matches. As DNA, the CDR3 is TGTGCTAGTGGCGGGGACAGCAGGCAAGAGACCCAGTACTTC. Its protein product is CASGGDSRQETQYF.

There are a few counts of this clonotype. The chain recombines TRBV27 with TRBJ1-6, with 8 bases lining up with TRBD1. There are 16 residues in the CDR3. Germline values: CDR1 MNHEY, CDR2 SMNVEV (reference sequence). J gave up 5 bases and V 4 bases, and 7 bases lay outside the gene matches. In nucleotides, the CDR3 is TGTGCCAGCAGTTCCTGGGCAGGGGGCAATAATTCACCCCTCCACTTT. Residues: CASSSWAGGNNSPLHF.

V gene TRBV12-3 or TRBV12-4 combines with J gene TRBJ2-3; weak D call: TRBD2 (5 bases). V shed 5 bases and J shed 3 bases, with 21 bases lying between them. The CDR3 is made up of 17 amino acids. The DNA of the CDR3 is TGTGCCAGCAGTCCCCGGTTCCGGCGTCGGGGTACAGATACGCAGTATTTT. Translated: CASSPRFRRRGTDTQYF.

This rearrangement joins TRBV20-1 to TRBJ2-3, with 10 bases lining up with TRBD2. The CDR3 is 14 amino acids. Germline V gene data show CDR1 as DFQATT and CDR2 as SNEGSKA (reference sequence). V dropped 6 bases and J dropped 3; count of bases not matched to a gene: 6. CDR3 loop: CSARSGRATDTQYF. CDR3 nucleotide sequence: TGCAGTGCAAGGAGCGGGAGGGCGACAGATACGCAGTATTTT.

This clonotype was counted at least ten times. J is TRBJ2-1 and V is TRBV7-8; TRBD2 matches 7 bases. V shed 1 base and J 1 base; nucleotides not matched to a gene: 4. Germline CDR1 is SGHVS and CDR2 is FQNEAQ. The CDR3 extends over 16 amino acids. This CDR3 is CASSLGEGQSYNEQFF. As DNA, the CDR3 is TGTGCCAGCAGCTTAGGGGAGGGCCAATCCTACAATGAGCAGTTCTTC.

This clonotype was seen more than once but under ten times. This chain links TRBV6-1 with TRBJ1-1; D unclear. Trimming took 7 bases from V and 0 from J, leaving 12 bases between them. This CDR3 is built from 14 residues. The germline CDR1 and CDR2 sequences are MNHNS and SASEGT. CDR3 nucleotides: TGTGCCAGCATTAGGGCCGCCTTGAACACTGAAGCTTTCTTT. This translates into CASIRAALNTEAFF.